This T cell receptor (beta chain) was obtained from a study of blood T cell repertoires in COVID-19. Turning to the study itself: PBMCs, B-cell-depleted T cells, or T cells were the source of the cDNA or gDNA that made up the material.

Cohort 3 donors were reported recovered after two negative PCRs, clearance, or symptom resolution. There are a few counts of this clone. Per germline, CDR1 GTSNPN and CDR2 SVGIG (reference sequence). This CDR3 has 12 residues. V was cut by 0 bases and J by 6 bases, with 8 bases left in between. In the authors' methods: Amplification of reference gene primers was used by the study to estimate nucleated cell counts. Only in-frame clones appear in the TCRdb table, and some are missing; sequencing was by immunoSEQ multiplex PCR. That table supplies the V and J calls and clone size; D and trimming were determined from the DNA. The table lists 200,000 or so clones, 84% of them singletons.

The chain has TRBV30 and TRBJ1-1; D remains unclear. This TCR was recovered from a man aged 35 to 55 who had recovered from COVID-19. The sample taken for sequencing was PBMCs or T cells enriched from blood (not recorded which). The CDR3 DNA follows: TGTGCCTGGAGTGTACTAACCGCTGAAGCTTTCTTT. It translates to CAWSVLTAEAFF.